The rows below give T cell receptor beta chains drawn from one sample of a study of blood T cell repertoires in COVID-19. TCRdb's copy holds only in-frame clones and misses some; the assay was immunoSEQ multiplex PCR. The top ten clones hold 2% to 2.5% of a sample with roughly 410,000 clones, approximately 87% of them seen once. Material: peripheral blood. The origin of the receptors is a woman aged 55 to 70 with COVID-19, enrolled during active disease. The CDR3 runs from the conserved cysteine through the conserved F or W. Fields, in order: clone size, V gene, J gene, D gene, CDR3 DNA, CDR3 protein. D genes are given only for firm matches. Size values are once, few and many counts, or a class for expanded clones, and some rows have none.

size: .
V: TRBV29-1
J: TRBJ2-1
D: .
DNA: TGCAGCGTTGAAAAGTTCGCGGGGAATGAGCAGTTCTTC
CDR3: CSVEKFAGNEQFF

size: few
V: TRBV6-5
J: TRBJ1-5
D: TRBD1
DNA: TGTGCCAGCAGTAGGGACAGATCCAATCAGCCCCAGCATTTT
CDR3: CASSRDRSNQPQHF

size: .
V: TRBV2
J: TRBJ1-5
D: .
DNA: TGTGCCAGCAGTTCGACAGTCGATCAGCCCCAGCATTTT
CDR3: CASSSTVDQPQHF

size: .
V: TRBV9
J: TRBJ2-3
D: TRBD2
DNA: TGTGCCAGCAGCGTAGCGGGGGGGCCGGAACGGACAGATACGCAGTATTTT
CDR3: CASSVAGGPERTDTQYF

size: .
V: TRBV6-2/TRBV6-3
J: TRBJ1-2
D: .
DNA: TGTGCCAGCAGTTTGCAGGGGCACTATGGCTACACCTTC
CDR3: CASSLQGHYGYTF

size: few
V: TRBV5-7
J: TRBJ1-5
D: .
DNA: TGTGCCAGCAGCTTGGGGCAGGGACAAGGGGGGGATGGCAATCAGCCCCAGCATTTT
CDR3: CASSLGQGQGGDGNQPQHF

size: .
V: TRBV28
J: TRBJ1-6
D: TRBD1
DNA: TGTGCCAGCAGTTCTACAGGGGCTCGGTCACCCCTCCACTTT
CDR3: CASSSTGARSPLHF

size: .
V: TRBV4-2
J: TRBJ2-7
D: TRBD2
DNA: TGTGCCAGCAGCCACTTGACTAGCGGGGGCCTCTACGAGCAGTACTTC
CDR3: CASSHLTSGGLYEQYF

size: .
V: TRBV7-2
J: TRBJ2-3
D: TRBD2
DNA: TGTGCCAGCAGGTTAGCGGGGGGGCCAGATACGCAGTATTTT
CDR3: CASRLAGGPDTQYF

size: .
V: TRBV25-1
J: TRBJ1-2
D: .
DNA: TGTGCCAGCAGTGAAGTGGGGACTTATGGCTACACCTTC
CDR3: CASSEVGTYGYTF

size: few
V: TRBV25-1
J: TRBJ1-2
D: TRBD1
DNA: TGTGCCAGCAGGCAAACAGGGGCGGACTATGGCTACACCTTC
CDR3: CASRQTGADYGYTF

size: once
V: TRBV6-4
J: TRBJ1-4
D: TRBD1
DNA: TGTGCCAGCAGCCTATATGGAGGGGGCTATGAAAAACTGTTTTTT
CDR3: CASSLYGGGYEKLFF